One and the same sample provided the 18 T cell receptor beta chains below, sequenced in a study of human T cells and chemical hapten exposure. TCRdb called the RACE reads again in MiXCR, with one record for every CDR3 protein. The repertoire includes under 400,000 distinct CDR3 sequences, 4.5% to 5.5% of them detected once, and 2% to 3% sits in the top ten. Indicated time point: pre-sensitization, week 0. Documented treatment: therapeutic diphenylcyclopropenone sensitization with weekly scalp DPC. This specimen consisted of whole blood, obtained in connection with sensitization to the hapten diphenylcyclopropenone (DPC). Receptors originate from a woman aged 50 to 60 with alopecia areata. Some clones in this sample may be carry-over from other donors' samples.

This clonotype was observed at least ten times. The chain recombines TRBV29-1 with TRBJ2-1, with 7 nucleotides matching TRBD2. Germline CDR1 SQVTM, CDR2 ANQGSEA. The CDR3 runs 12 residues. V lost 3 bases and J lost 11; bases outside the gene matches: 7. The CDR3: CSVDPGGSKQFF. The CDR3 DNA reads TGCAGCGTTGACCCCGGCGGGAGTAAGCAGTTCTTC.

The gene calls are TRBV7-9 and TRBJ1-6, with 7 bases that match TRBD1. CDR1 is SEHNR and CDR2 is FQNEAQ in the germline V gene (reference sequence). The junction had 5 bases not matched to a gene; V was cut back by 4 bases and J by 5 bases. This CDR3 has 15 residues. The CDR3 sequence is CASSSGTDNNSPLHF. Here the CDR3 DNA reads TGTGCCAGCAGCTCCGGGACAGACAATAATTCACCCCTCCACTTT.

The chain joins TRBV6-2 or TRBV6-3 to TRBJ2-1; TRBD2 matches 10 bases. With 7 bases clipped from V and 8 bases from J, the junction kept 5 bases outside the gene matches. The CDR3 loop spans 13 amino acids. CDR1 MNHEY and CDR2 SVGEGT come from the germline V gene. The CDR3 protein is CASKIAGGHEQFF. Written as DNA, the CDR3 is TGTGCCAGCAAAATAGCGGGAGGACATGAGCAGTTCTTC.

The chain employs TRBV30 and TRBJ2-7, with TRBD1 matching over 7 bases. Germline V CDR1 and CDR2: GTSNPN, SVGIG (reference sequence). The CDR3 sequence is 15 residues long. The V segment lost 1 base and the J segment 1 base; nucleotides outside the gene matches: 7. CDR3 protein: CAWSAGTVSSYEQYF. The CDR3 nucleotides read TGTGCCTGGAGTGCCGGGACAGTCTCATCCTACGAGCAGTACTTC.

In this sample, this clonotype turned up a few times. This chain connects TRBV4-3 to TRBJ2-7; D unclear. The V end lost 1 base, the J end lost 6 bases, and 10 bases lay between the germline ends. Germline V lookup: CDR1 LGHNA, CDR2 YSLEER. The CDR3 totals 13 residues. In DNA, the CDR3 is TGCGCCAGCAGCCAAGGTCTTCCGTCCGAGCAGTACTTC. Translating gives CASSQGLPSEQYF.

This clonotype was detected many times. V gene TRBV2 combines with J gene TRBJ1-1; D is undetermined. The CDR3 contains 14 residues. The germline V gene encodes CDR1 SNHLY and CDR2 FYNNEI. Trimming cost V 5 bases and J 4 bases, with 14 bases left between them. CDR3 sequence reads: CASSSRNMPTEAFF. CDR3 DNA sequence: TGTGCCAGCAGTTCCAGGAACATGCCCACTGAAGCTTTCTTT. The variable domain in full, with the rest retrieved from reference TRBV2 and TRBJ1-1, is EPEVTQTPSHQVTQMGQEVILRCVPISNHLYFYWYRQILGQKVEFLVSFYNNEISEKSEIFDDQFSVERPDGSNFTLKIRSTKLEDSAMYFCASSSRNMPTEAFFGQGTRLTVV.

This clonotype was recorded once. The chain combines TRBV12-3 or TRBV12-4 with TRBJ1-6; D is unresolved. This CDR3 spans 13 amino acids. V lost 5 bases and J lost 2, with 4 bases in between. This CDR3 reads CASSHTYNSPLHF. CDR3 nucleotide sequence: TGTGCCAGCAGTCATACCTATAATTCACCCCTCCACTTT.

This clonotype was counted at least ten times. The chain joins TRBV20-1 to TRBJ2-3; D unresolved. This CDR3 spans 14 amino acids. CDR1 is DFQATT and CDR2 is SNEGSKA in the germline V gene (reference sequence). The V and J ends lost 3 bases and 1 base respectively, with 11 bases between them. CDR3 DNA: TGCAGTGCTAGTGGGCCGCGGCGCACAGATACGCAGTATTTT. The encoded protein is CSASGPRRTDTQYF.

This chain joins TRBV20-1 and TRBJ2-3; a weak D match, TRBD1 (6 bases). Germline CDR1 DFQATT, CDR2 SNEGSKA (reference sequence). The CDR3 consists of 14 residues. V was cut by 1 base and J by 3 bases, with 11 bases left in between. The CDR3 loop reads CSARGGRGTDTQYF. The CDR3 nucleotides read TGCAGTGCTAGAGGGGGCAGGGGAACAGATACGCAGTATTTT.

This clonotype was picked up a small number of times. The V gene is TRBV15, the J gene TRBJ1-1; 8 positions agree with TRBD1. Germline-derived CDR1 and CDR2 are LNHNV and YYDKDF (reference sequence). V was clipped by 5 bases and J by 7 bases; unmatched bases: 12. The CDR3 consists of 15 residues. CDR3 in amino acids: CATSGPDRGWSEAFF. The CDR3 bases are TGTGCCACCAGCGGACCTGACAGGGGTTGGAGTGAAGCTTTCTTT.

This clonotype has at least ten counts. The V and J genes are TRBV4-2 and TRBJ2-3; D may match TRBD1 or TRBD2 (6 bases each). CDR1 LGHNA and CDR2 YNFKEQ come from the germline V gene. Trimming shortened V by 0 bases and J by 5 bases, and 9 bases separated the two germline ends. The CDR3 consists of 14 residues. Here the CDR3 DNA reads TGTGCCAGCAGCCAAGATAGGGGGGAAGATACGCAGTATTTT. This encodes CASSQDRGEDTQYF.

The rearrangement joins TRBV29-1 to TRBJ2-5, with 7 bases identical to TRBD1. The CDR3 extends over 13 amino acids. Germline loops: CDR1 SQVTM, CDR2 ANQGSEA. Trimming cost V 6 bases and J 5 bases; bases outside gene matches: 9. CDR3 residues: CSVRTLQGETQYF. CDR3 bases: TGCAGCGTCCGTACATTACAGGGGGAGACCCAGTACTTC.

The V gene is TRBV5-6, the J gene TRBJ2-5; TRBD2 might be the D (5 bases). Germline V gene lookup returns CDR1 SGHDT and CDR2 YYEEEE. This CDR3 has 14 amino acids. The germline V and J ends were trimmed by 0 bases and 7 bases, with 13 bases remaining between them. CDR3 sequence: CASSLEQREGTQYF. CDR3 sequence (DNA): TGTGCCAGCAGCTTGGAACAACGCGAGGGGACCCAGTACTTC.

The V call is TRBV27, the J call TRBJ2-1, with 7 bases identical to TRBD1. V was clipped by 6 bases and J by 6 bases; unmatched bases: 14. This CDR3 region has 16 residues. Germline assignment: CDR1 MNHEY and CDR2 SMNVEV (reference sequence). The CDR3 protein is CASSQIRTTGPNEQFF. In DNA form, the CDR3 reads TGTGCCAGCAGCCAAATCCGTACGACAGGGCCCAATGAGCAGTTCTTC.

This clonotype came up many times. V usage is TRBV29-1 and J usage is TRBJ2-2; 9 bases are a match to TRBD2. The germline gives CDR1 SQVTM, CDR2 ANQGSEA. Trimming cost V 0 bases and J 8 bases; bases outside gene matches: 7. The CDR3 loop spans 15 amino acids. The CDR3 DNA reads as TGCAGCGTTGAAGAGGGGCTAGCGGGATCGGGGGAGCTGTTTTTT. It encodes CSVEEGLAGSGELFF.

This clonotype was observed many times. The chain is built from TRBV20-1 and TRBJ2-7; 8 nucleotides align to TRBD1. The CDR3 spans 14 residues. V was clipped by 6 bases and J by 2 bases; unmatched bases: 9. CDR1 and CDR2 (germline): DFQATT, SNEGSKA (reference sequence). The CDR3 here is CSATGTGMTYEQYF. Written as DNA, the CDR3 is TGCAGTGCCACCGGGACAGGCATGACCTACGAGCAGTACTTC.

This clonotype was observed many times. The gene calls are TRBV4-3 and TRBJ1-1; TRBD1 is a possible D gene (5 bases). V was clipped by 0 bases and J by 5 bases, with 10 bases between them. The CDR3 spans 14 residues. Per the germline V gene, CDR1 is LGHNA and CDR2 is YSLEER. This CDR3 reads CASSQDSAGTEAFF. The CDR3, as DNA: TGCGCCAGCAGCCAAGACTCTGCAGGGACTGAAGCTTTCTTT.

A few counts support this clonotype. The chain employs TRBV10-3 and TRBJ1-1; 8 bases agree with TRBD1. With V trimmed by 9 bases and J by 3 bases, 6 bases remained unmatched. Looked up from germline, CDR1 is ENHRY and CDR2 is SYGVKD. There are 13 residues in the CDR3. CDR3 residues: CAIGQGGDTEAFF. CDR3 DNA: TGTGCCATTGGACAGGGAGGGGACACTGAAGCTTTCTTT.